A selection of T cell receptor beta chains follows, all from one sample in a study of cytomegalovirus exposure and HLA in healthy donors. Data came from immunoSEQ multiplex PCR; TCRdb stores just in-frame clones and leaves some out. The profile shows approximately 160,000 clones, about 73% of them singletons. Sequenced input: PBMCs. These receptors were obtained from a woman in her forties or fifties in good health and CMV-seropositive. Each CDR3 is given without its conserved first and last residue.

j_call v_call cdr3_aa
TRBJ2-7 TRBV6-5 ASSYSETGSSYEQY
TRBJ1-5 TRBV30 AWSLGGMGQPQH
TRBJ1-3 TRBV18 ASSLTGDSGNTIY
TRBJ1-2 TRBV5-5 ASSLITDGDYGYT
TRBJ1-1 TRBV27 ASSFIGGSEAF
TRBJ1-2 TRBV2 ASSGVGTGEKGYT
TRBJ1-1 TRBV30 AWSLGQGTEAS
TRBJ2-2 TRBV19 ASMARENTGELF
TRBJ2-3 TRBV5-1 ASSLETSGWSTDTQY
TRBJ1-6 TRBV2 ASKQDLLNSPLH
TRBJ1-1 TRBV7-8 ASSSYPRREKYTEAF
TRBJ2-3 TRBV21-1 ASSFPRRRGGRCTDTQY
TRBJ1-1 TRBV7-6 ASSSGQGRDTEAF
TRBJ1-1 TRBV6-6 AGAGGPNTEAF
TRBJ1-1 TRBV19 ASSLTRNTEAF
TRBJ2-2 TRBV7-3 ASSFTGGLSTGELF
TRBJ1-2 TRBV6-5 ASRRDRGRYGYT
TRBJ1-2 TRBV5-4 ASSTFRDDYGYT
TRBJ1-1 TRBV6-5 ASSYSSPRTEAF
TRBJ1-2 TRBV15 ATSQGTGHGYT
TRBJ1-3 TRBV28 ASTSGGGGAGNTIY
TRBJ2-3 TRBV5-1 ASSLGLAGSVDTQY
TRBJ2-5 TRBV30 AWSVRVWETQY
TRBJ1-2 TRBV5-6 ASSDLRGSYGYT
TRBJ1-5 TRBV7-8 ASSATYSNQPQH
TRBJ1-2 TRBV9 ASSVEDRGQFGYT
TRBJ2-7 TRBV4-1 ASSHLTGGYYEQY
TRBJ1-3 TRBV7-9 ASSLARGQGASGNTIY
TRBJ2-7 TRBV19 ASKGAYEQY
TRBJ1-1 TRBV30 ACNREGNTEAF
TRBJ2-7 TRBV5-4 ASSSGQGSYEQY
TRBJ2-5 TRBV5-1 ASSVFAVQETQY
TRBJ1-1 TRBV19 ASSIKGAGTEAF
TRBJ2-1 TRBV4-1 ASSRGTSGHYNEQF
TRBJ1-2 TRBV21-1 ASSKVGGKGFNYGYT
TRBJ2-3 TRBV19 ASRPGTGGTDTQY
TRBJ2-7 TRBV9 ASSVGQQGYEQY
TRBJ1-5 TRBV5-6 ASSLATGEGQPQH
TRBJ1-6 TRBV9 ASSVETGSSPLH
TRBJ2-1 TRBV18 ASSPWGRTGAYNEQF
TRBJ2-7 TRBV10-1 ASSESGLLREQY
TRBJ2-7 TRBV29-1 SATTGTAYEQY
TRBJ2-1 TRBV19 ASSIVGQGNEQF
TRBJ2-1 TRBV9 ASSVAALPGHHSYNEQF
TRBJ1-5 TRBV6-6 ASSYSTGGGNQPQH
TRBJ2-1 TRBV6-5 ASSSTGAHEQF
TRBJ2-7 TRBV30 AWRGQGAAESYEQY
TRBJ1-6 TRBV6-5 ASSYSEGTGGSPLH
TRBJ2-3 TRBV13 ASSLGGSLTDTQY
TRBJ2-3 TRBV7-6 ASSPGQGITDTQY
TRBJ1-2 TRBV6-6 ASSLTDGSGDYGYT